The following is a T cell receptor (beta chain) sequence with its context. Authors' data handling: Amplification from reference gene primers served as the basis for estimated nucleated cell counts. The repertoire was sequenced with immunoSEQ multiplex PCR; TCRdb's copy has only in-frame clones and lacks some. For V, J and clone size, that table is used; D and trimming come from the DNA. The sample has about 34,000 clones, about 74% seen once; the top ten hold 16%. The data belong to a study of blood T cell repertoires in COVID-19. Study overall: The cDNA or gDNA used as material had been derived from T cells, B-cell-depleted T cells, or PBMCs.

This CDR3 region has 14 residues. CDR1 MNHNY and CDR2 SVGAGI come from the germline V gene (reference sequence). Trimming cost V 4 bases and J 7 bases, with 17 bases left between them. The receptor was derived from a human donor in a cohort sampled during active COVID-19. Sequenced: peripheral blood. The rearrangement links TRBV6-6 to TRBJ2-7; a possible D gene is TRBD2 (6 bases). This CDR3 is CASSSPLEGAEQYF. DNA of the CDR3: TGTGCCAGCAGTTCCCCCTTGGAGGGTGCAGAGCAGTACTTC.